These T cell receptor beta chains were read from a single sample in a study of blood T cell repertoires in COVID-19. Repertoires were generated with immunoSEQ multiplex PCR, while TCRdb's copy carries only in-frame clones and drops some. The sample shows over 130,000 clones, approximately 85% of them seen only once. Sequenced: peripheral blood. The source of these receptors is a woman older than 75 with acute or convalescent COVID-19. Both conserved end residues are part of each CDR3. The D gene is left open where the match is weak. Not all rows give a size; the values are once, few, many and, for expanded clones, a class.

D gene: TRBD1
CDR3 length: 14
clone size: NA
V gene: TRBV28
J gene: TRBJ1-6
CDR3 protein: CASNPGTGNSPLHF
CDR3 DNA: TGTGCCAGCAACCCCGGGACAGGGAATTCACCCCTCCACTTT

D gene: TRBD2
CDR3 length: 16
clone size: NA
V gene: TRBV27
J gene: TRBJ2-1
CDR3 protein: CASRLSSGSSYNEQFF
CDR3 DNA: TGTGCCAGCCGACTGTCTAGCGGGAGCTCCTACAATGAGCAGTTCTTC

D gene: NA
CDR3 length: 16
clone size: few
V gene: TRBV19
J gene: TRBJ2-2
CDR3 protein: CASSKASTSGTGELFF
CDR3 DNA: TGTGCCAGTAGTAAAGCCAGCACCTCGGGCACCGGGGAGCTGTTTTTT

D gene: TRBD1
CDR3 length: 14
clone size: few
V gene: TRBV7-2
J gene: TRBJ2-7
CDR3 protein: CASSSRTGSDEQYF
CDR3 DNA: TGTGCCAGCAGCTCAAGGACAGGGAGTGACGAGCAGTACTTC

D gene: TRBD1
CDR3 length: 15
clone size: NA
V gene: TRBV3-1/TRBV3-2
J gene: TRBJ1-1
CDR3 protein: CASSQPGQLNTEAFF
CDR3 DNA: TGTGCCAGCAGCCAGCCGGGACAGTTGAACACTGAAGCTTTCTTT

D gene: TRBD2
CDR3 length: 13
clone size: NA
V gene: TRBV4-1
J gene: TRBJ2-7
CDR3 protein: CASSQVASRTRTF
CDR3 DNA: TGCGCCAGCAGCCAAGTCGCTTCGAGGACTAGGACCTTC

D gene: NA
CDR3 length: 14
clone size: NA
V gene: TRBV6-6
J gene: TRBJ1-2
CDR3 protein: CASTLLGGAYGYTF
CDR3 DNA: TGTGCCAGCACCCTCTTGGGGGGAGCCTATGGCTACACCTTC

D gene: NA
CDR3 length: 11
clone size: few
V gene: TRBV29-1
J gene: TRBJ2-7
CDR3 protein: CSVHTGYEQYF
CDR3 DNA: TGCAGCGTCCATACAGGGTACGAGCAGTACTTC

D gene: TRBD1
CDR3 length: 15
clone size: few
V gene: TRBV6-5
J gene: TRBJ1-1
CDR3 protein: CASSRRTGDIRGAFF
CDR3 DNA: TGTGCCAGCAGTCGAAGGACAGGGGACATAAGGGGAGCTTTCTTT

D gene: NA
CDR3 length: 15
clone size: NA
V gene: TRBV4-1
J gene: TRBJ2-2
CDR3 protein: CASSQVGAGTGELFF
CDR3 DNA: TGCGCCAGCAGCCAAGTGGGCGCGGGCACCGGGGAGCTGTTTTTT

D gene: NA
CDR3 length: 12
clone size: NA
V gene: TRBV5-6
J gene: TRBJ1-2
CDR3 protein: CASSYRDYGYTF
CDR3 DNA: TGTGCCAGCAGCTACCGCGACTATGGCTACACCTTC

D gene: TRBD1
CDR3 length: 13
clone size: NA
V gene: TRBV3-1/TRBV3-2
J gene: TRBJ2-5
CDR3 protein: CASSPRGQETQYF
CDR3 DNA: TGTGCCAGCAGCCCCAGGGGGCAAGAGACCCAGTACTTC

D gene: NA
CDR3 length: 15
clone size: NA
V gene: TRBV18
J gene: TRBJ2-3
CDR3 protein: CASSPRAGFTDTQYF
CDR3 DNA: TGTGCCAGCTCACCGAGGGCGGGGTTCACAGATACGCAGTATTTT

D gene: TRBD1
CDR3 length: 15
clone size: NA
V gene: TRBV27
J gene: TRBJ1-2
CDR3 protein: CASSSLGTGNYGYTF
CDR3 DNA: TGTGCCAGCAGTTCACTCGGGACAGGGAACTATGGCTACACCTTC

D gene: TRBD1
CDR3 length: 17
clone size: few
V gene: TRBV28
J gene: TRBJ1-2
CDR3 protein: CASSYPGQGARYHGYTF
CDR3 DNA: TGTGCCAGCAGTTACCCGGGACAGGGGGCGAGGTACCATGGCTACACCTTC

D gene: NA
CDR3 length: 14
clone size: once
V gene: TRBV20-1
J gene: TRBJ1-6
CDR3 protein: CSASLGAGDSPLHF
CDR3 DNA: TGCAGTGCTAGTCTGGGGGCCGGGGATTCACCCCTCCACTTT